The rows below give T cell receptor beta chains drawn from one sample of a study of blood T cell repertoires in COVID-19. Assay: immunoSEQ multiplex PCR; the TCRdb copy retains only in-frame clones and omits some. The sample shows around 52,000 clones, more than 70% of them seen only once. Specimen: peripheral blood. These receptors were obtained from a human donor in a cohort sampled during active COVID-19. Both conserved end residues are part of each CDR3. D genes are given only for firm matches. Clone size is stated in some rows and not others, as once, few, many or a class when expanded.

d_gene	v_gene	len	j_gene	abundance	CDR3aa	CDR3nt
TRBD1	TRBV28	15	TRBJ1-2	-	CASRPGTGEAYGYTF	TGTGCCAGCAGACCCGGGACAGGGGAGGCCTATGGCTACACCTTC
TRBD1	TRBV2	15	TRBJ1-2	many	CASSPNPTGGDGYTF	TGTGCCAGCAGCCCAAATCCGACAGGGGGCGATGGCTACACCTTC
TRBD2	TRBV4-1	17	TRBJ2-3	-	CASSPLGSGGAHDPQYF	TGCGCCAGCAGCCCCCTCGGCAGCGGGGGGGCTCACGATCCGCAGTATTTT
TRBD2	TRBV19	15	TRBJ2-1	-	CASGRGSGGSDEQFF	TGTGCCAGTGGACGGGGGAGCGGGGGGTCCGATGAGCAGTTCTTC
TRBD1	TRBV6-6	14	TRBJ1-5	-	CASSYRDRNQPQHF	TGTGCCAGCAGTTATAGGGACAGAAATCAGCCCCAGCATTTT
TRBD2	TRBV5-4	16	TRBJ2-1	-	CASSLVSGGAYNEQFF	TGTGCCAGCAGCTTGGTTAGCGGGGGGGCCTACAATGAGCAGTTCTTC
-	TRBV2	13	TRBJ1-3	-	CARRLLSGNTIYF	TGTGCCAGAAGACTCCTATCTGGAAACACCATATATTTT
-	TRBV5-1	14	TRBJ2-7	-	CASSLGQALLEQYF	TGCGCCAGCAGCTTAGGCCAGGCGTTGCTGGAGCAGTACTTC
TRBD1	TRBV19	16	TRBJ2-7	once	CASSIGAGTVSYEQYF	TGTGCCAGTAGTATTGGGGCCGGGACAGTCAGCTACGAGCAGTACTTC
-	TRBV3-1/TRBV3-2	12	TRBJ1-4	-	CASSQYGEKLFF	TGTGCCAGCAGCCAATACGGGGAGAAACTGTTTTTT
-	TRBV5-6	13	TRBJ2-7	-	CASSVNQGREQYF	TGTGCCAGCAGCGTTAATCAGGGTCGCGAGCAGTACTTC
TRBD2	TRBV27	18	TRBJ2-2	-	CASSLLPLAGANTGELFF	TGTGCCAGCAGTCTACTGCCCCTAGCGGGGGCCAACACCGGGGAGCTGTTTTTT
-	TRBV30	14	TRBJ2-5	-	CAWSSLGVEETQYF	TGTGCCTGGAGTTCTCTAGGAGTTGAGGAGACCCAGTACTTC
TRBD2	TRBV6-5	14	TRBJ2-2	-	CASNRRGVAGELFF	TGTGCCAGCAATAGGCGGGGGGTAGCCGGGGAGCTGTTTTTT
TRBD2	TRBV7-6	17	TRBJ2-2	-	CASSLDAAGLVTGELFF	TGTGCCAGCAGCTTAGACGCAGCGGGGTTGGTCACCGGGGAGCTGTTTTTT
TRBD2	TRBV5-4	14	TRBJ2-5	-	CASTPSGGEETQYF	TGTGCCAGCACCCCTAGCGGGGGGGAAGAGACCCAGTACTTC
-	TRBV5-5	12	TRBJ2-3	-	CASSYRPDTQYF	TGTGCCAGCAGCTACAGACCGGATACGCAGTATTTT